The 18 T cell receptor beta chains in this list originate from one sample, sequenced in a study of T cell responses to AZD1222 COVID-19 vaccine (dated by TCRdb to the early 2020s). The method behind the library was the immunoSEQ multiplex PCR assay. TCRdb provides this immuneACCESS table in a form limited to in-frame rearrangements. Some clones are lacking; in checked studies, under half of them reflect an unresolved V gene, and why the rest are absent is not known. For this sample there are 100,000 to 150,000 clones; more than 75% appear just once. In total, the top ten clones hold 0.9% to 1.2% of the sample. The time point label, as the study defines it: about 28 days (+/-7) after the second vaccine dose. Source: peripheral blood, taken 28 days after the second AZD1222 dose. The source of these receptors is an adult who received the AZD1222 COVID-19 vaccine.

The chain joins TRBV29-1 to TRBJ2-1; 11 positions match TRBD2. V gave up 2 bases and J gave up 6 bases; unmatched junction bases: 3. The CDR3 contains 14 residues. Looked up from germline, CDR1 is SQVTM and CDR2 is ANQGSEA. Here the CDR3 reads CSVEKLAGVNEQFF. The CDR3 DNA reads as TGCAGCGTTGAAAAACTAGCGGGAGTCAATGAGCAGTTCTTC.

The rearrangement links TRBV29-1 to TRBJ2-5; D may be TRBD2 (7 bases). Germline V gives CDR1 SQVTM, CDR2 ANQGSEA. V was trimmed by 7 bases and J by 5 bases, leaving 23 bases between them. This CDR3 comprises 15 residues. The CDR3 coding sequence is TGCAGCGCGGACCTGGGGGGCGGGAGAGGGGAGACCCAGTACTTC. Residues: CSADLGGGRGETQYF.

The V gene is TRBV11-2, the J gene TRBJ2-7; D is unresolved. The CDR3 covers 14 residues. Germline V lookup: CDR1 SGHAT, CDR2 FQNNGV. V was pared by 3 bases and J by 5 bases, with 14 bases between. The CDR3 loop is CASSLVDDLHEQYF. DNA of the CDR3: TGTGCCAGCAGCTTGGTCGACGACTTGCACGAGCAGTACTTC.

The chain uses TRBV5-8 and TRBJ2-7, with D possibly matching TRBD2 (6 bases). V shed 4 bases and J shed 3 bases, with 14 bases lying between them. The CDR3 runs 14 residues. Germline CDR1 is SGHTS and CDR2 is YDEGEE. CDR3 sequence (DNA): TGTGCCAGCAGCCAACAGGAGGGGTACTACGAGCAGTACTTC. Protein: CASSQQEGYYEQYF.

The V call is TRBV6-6, the J call TRBJ1-2; 8 bases are a match to TRBD1. The CDR3 consists of 15 residues. After removal of 0 bases from V and 4 bases from J, the junction contained 4 bases not matched to a gene. The germline gives CDR1 MNHNY, CDR2 SVGAGI (reference sequence). CDR3 residues: CASSYSGQGPYGYTF. CDR3 nucleotide sequence: TGTGCCAGCAGTTACTCCGGACAGGGCCCCTATGGCTACACCTTC.

The CDR3 loop reads CASSPLHTGELFF. The CDR3 nucleotides are TGCGCCAGCAGCCCGTTACACACCGGGGAGCTGTTTTTT. J is TRBJ2-2 and V is TRBV4-1; D remains ambiguous. This CDR3 spans 13 amino acids. Germline CDR1 reads MGHRA; CDR2 reads YSYEKL. Trimming stripped 4 bases from V and 3 bases from J, with 6 bases between.

As DNA, the CDR3 is TGTGCCACACAGGGATTCTATGGCTACACCTTC. Protein sequence: CATQGFYGYTF. V and J are TRBV19 and TRBJ1-2; tentative D call: TRBD1 (6 bases). The CDR3 runs 11 residues. V was cut by 10 bases and J by 4 bases, with 10 bases left in between. The germline gives CDR1 LNHDA, CDR2 SQIVND (reference sequence).

This chain joins TRBV6-1 and TRBJ2-1; D is uncertain. The CDR3 runs to 13 residues. The germline V and J ends were trimmed by 1 base and 5 bases, with 6 bases remaining between them. Germline-derived CDR1 and CDR2 are MNHNS and SASEGT. CDR3 DNA: TGTGCCAGCAGTGAAGATTGGGACAATGAGCAGTTCTTC. It encodes CASSEDWDNEQFF.

V and J are TRBV18 and TRBJ1-4; D might be TRBD1 (5 bases). Germline V CDR1 and CDR2: KGHSH, LQKENI. With 3 bases removed from V and 7 bases from J, the gap between germline ends came to 15 bases. The CDR3 loop spans 15 amino acids. In DNA form, the CDR3 reads TGTGCCAGCTCACCCTTGGGTAGGGGCGTTGAAAAACTGTTTTTT. Translated: CASSPLGRGVEKLFF.

The chain carries TRBV4-1 and TRBJ1-3; tentatively, D is TRBD1 (5 bases). Germline-derived CDR1 and CDR2 are MGHRA and YSYEKL. Trimming removed 2 bases at V and 7 bases at J, with 9 bases between. The CDR3 covers 13 residues. CDR3 residues: CASSQSGANTIYF. DNA of the CDR3: TGCGCCAGCAGCCAAAGCGGGGCCAACACCATATATTTT.

The chain has TRBV30 and TRBJ1-5, with D tentatively TRBD1 (5 bases). This CDR3 spans 15 amino acids. Germline CDR1 is GTSNPN and CDR2 is SVGIG (reference sequence). V was clipped by 0 bases and J by 4 bases, with 13 bases between them. The CDR3 bases are TGTGCCTGGAGTGTACAGCCGCAGGGAAATCAGCCCCAGCATTTT. Amino acids: CAWSVQPQGNQPQHF.

The chain carries TRBV6-1 and TRBJ2-7; D unresolved. Trimming pared 2 bases from V and 4 bases from J, leaving 3 bases between. This CDR3 spans 11 amino acids. Germline V gene data show CDR1 as MNHNS and CDR2 as SASEGT. Here the CDR3 DNA reads TGTGCCAGCAGTGAACCTTACGAGCAGTACTTC. Protein: CASSEPYEQYF.

V usage is TRBV28 and J usage is TRBJ1-2, with D possibly TRBD1 on 5 matching bases. The CDR3 runs to 13 residues. V was shortened by 6 bases and J by 6 bases, with 14 bases between the two germline ends. Germline V gene sequence: CDR1 MDHEN, CDR2 SYDVKM. The CDR3 spells CASSPGTWNGYTF. CDR3 nucleotides: TGTGCCAGCAGCCCCGGGACGTGGAATGGCTACACCTTC.

The chain carries TRBV6-5 and TRBJ1-6, with D possibly matching TRBD1 (6 bases). Trimming stripped 10 bases from V and 9 bases from J, with 16 bases between. The CDR3 covers 13 residues. CDR1 and CDR2 (germline): MNHEY, SVGAGI. CDR3 bases: TGTGCCATCGTAGACAGGTTTGGTTCACCCCTCCACTTT. It codes for CAIVDRFGSPLHF.

The CDR3 DNA follows: TGTGCCAGTAGCCACACCTTCGCTGGAAACACCATATATTTT. This sequence encodes CASSHTFAGNTIYF. The V gene is TRBV19, the J gene TRBJ1-3; D is ambiguous. The CDR3 extends over 14 amino acids. Germline CDR1 LNHDA, CDR2 SQIVND (reference sequence). V was pared by 6 bases and J by 2 bases, with 11 bases between.

CDR3 amino acids: CSASLSSFGAYEQYF. In DNA form, the CDR3 reads TGCAGTGCTAGTCTTAGCTCCTTCGGGGCCTACGAGCAGTACTTC. The genes are TRBV20-1 and TRBJ2-7; maybe TRBD2 (5 bases). V was clipped by 3 bases and J by 2 bases, with 17 bases between them. Per the germline V gene, CDR1 is DFQATT and CDR2 is SNEGSKA (reference sequence). CDR3 length: 15 amino acids.

The V call is TRBV7-8, the J call TRBJ1-1; 9 nucleotides agree with TRBD1. Trimming at V came to 5 bases and at J to 7 bases, leaving 8 bases not matched to a gene. The CDR3 length is 14 residues. CDR1 is SGHVS, CDR2 FQNEAQ, per germline. For the CDR3, the DNA is TGTGCCAGCAGCCAGGGACAGGGATATGGTGAAGCTTTCTTT. Amino acids: CASSQGQGYGEAFF.

The chain has TRBV5-4 and TRBJ2-2; possibly TRBD1 or TRBD2 for D (6 bases each). V was trimmed by 1 base and J by 8 bases, leaving 15 bases between them. This CDR3 contains 15 residues. Germline CDR1 is SGHNT and CDR2 is YYREEE (reference sequence). CDR3 sequence reads: CASSLRGTLQGELFF. Here the CDR3 DNA reads TGTGCCAGCAGCTTGCGCGGGACATTGCAAGGGGAGCTGTTTTTT.